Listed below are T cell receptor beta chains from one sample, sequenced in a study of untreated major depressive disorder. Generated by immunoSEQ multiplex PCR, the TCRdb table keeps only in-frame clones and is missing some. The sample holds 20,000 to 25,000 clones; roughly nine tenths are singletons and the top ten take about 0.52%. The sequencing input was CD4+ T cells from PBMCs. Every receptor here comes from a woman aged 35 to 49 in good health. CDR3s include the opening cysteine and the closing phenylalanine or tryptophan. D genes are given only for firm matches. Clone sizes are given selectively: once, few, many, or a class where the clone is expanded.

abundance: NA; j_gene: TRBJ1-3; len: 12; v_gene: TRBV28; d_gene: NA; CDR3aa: CASRDAGNTIYF; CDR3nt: TGTGCCAGCCGCGACGCAGGAAACACCATATATTTT
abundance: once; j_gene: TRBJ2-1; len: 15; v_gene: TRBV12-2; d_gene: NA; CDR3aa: CASRSPSGGFNEQFF; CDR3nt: TGTGCAAGTCGCTCCCCTAGCGGGGGATTTAATGAGCAGTTCTTC
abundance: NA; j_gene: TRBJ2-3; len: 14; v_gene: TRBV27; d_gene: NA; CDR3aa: CASSLQLEVDTQYF; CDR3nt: TGTGCCAGCAGTTTACAACTGGAGGTGGATACGCAGTATTTT
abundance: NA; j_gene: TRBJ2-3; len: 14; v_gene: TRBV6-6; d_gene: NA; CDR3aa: CASTDPPGTDTQYF; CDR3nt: TGTGCCAGCACCGACCCCCCGGGCACAGATACGCAGTATTTT
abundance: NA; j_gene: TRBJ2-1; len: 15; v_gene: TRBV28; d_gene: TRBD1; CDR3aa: CASRGDSTPYNEQFF; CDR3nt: TGTGCCAGCAGGGGGGACAGCACACCCTACAATGAGCAGTTCTTC
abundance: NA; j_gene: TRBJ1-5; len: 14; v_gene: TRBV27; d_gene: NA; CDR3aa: CASSPAGPNQPQHF; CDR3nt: TGTGCCAGTAGCCCCGCGGGACCAAATCAGCCCCAGCATTTT
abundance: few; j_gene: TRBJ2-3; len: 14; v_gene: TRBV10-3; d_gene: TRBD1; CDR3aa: CAISEGAGTDTQYF; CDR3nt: TGTGCCATCTCCGAGGGGGCGGGCACAGATACGCAGTATTTT
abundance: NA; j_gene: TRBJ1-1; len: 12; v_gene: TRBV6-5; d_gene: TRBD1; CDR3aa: CASSLQGGEAFF; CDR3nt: TGTGCCAGCAGTCTCCAGGGGGGTGAAGCTTTCTTT
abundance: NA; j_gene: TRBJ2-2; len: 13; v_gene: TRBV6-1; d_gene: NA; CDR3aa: CASSAQGSGELFF; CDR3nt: TGTGCCAGCAGTGCCCAGGGGTCCGGGGAGCTGTTTTTT
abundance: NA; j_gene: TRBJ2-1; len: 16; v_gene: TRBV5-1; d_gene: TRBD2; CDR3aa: CASSGTSGSLGNEQFF; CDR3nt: TGCGCCAGCAGCGGGACTAGCGGGAGTCTGGGCAATGAGCAGTTCTTC
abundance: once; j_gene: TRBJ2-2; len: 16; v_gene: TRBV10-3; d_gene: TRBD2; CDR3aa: CAIRTSGGPNTGELFF; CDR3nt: TGTGCCATCAGGACTAGCGGGGGGCCGAACACCGGGGAGCTGTTTTTT
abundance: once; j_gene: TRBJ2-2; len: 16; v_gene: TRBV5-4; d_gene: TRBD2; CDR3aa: CASSLGLAGNTGELFF; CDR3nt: TGTGCCAGCAGCTTGGGACTAGCGGGGAACACCGGGGAGCTGTTTTTT
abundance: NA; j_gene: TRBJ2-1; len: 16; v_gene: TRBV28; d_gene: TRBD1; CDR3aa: CATSPSMGQGAYEQFF; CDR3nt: TGTGCCACCAGCCCTTCTATGGGACAGGGCGCATATGAGCAGTTCTTC
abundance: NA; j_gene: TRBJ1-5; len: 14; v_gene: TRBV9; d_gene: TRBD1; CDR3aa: CASSVLPDREPQHF; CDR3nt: TGTGCCAGCAGCGTACTTCCTGACAGGGAGCCCCAGCATTTT
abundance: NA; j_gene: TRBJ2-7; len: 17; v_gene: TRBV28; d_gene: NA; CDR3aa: CASSFSTSGQPSYEQYF; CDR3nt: TGTGCCAGCAGTTTCTCAACTTCAGGGCAGCCCTCCTACGAGCAGTACTTC
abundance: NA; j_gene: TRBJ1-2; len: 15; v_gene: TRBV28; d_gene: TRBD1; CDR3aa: CASSLGGQGGYGYTF; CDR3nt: TGTGCCAGCAGTTTGGGTGGACAGGGGGGCTATGGCTACACCTTC
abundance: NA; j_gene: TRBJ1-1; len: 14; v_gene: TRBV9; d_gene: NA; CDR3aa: CASSVGQMNTEAFF; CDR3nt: TGTGCCAGCAGCGTAGGACAGATGAACACTGAAGCTTTCTTT
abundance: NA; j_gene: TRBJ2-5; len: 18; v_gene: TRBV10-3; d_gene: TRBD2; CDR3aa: CAISELWREAFSWETQYF; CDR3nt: TGTGCCATCAGTGAGTTGTGGCGGGAGGCTTTCTCTTGGGAGACCCAGTACTTC
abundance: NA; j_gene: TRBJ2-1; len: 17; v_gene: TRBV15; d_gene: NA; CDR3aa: CATRGISGGGAYNEQFF; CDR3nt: TGTGCCACTCGAGGGATTTCGGGCGGCGGTGCCTACAATGAGCAGTTCTTC
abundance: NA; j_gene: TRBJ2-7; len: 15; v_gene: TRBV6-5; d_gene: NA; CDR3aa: CASSYGGWNIDEQYF; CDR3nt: TGTGCCAGCAGTTATGGCGGCTGGAACATTGACGAGCAGTACTTC
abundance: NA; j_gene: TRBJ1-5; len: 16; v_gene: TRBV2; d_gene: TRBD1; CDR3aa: CASSEGKSGGRQPQHF; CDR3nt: TGTGCCAGCAGTGAAGGGAAATCAGGGGGCCGTCAGCCCCAGCATTTT
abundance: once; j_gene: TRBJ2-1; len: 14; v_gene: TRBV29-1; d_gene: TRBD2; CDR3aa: CSVRLAGGNVEQFF; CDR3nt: TGCAGCGTTCGACTAGCGGGGGGGAACGTTGAGCAGTTCTTC
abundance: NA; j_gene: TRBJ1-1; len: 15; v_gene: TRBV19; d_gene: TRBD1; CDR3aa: CASRLRQGINTEAFF; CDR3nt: TGTGCCAGTAGACTGAGACAGGGGATTAACACTGAAGCTTTCTTT
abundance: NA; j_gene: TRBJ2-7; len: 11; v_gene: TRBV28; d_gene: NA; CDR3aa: CASSLGYEQYF; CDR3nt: TGTGCCAGCAGTTTAGGCTACGAGCAGTACTTC
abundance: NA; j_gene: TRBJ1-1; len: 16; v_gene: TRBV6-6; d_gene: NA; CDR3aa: CASSYEWTSGNTEAFF; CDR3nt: TGTGCCAGCAGTTACGAATGGACGAGCGGGAACACTGAAGCTTTCTTT
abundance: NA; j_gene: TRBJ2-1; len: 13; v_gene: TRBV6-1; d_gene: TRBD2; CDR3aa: CASRFREGSEQFF; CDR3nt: TGTGCCAGCCGATTCCGGGAGGGTAGTGAGCAGTTCTTC
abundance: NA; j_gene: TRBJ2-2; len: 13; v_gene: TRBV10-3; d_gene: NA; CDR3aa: CATLRDPAGELFF; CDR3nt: TGTGCCACCTTGCGGGATCCGGCCGGGGAGCTGTTTTTT